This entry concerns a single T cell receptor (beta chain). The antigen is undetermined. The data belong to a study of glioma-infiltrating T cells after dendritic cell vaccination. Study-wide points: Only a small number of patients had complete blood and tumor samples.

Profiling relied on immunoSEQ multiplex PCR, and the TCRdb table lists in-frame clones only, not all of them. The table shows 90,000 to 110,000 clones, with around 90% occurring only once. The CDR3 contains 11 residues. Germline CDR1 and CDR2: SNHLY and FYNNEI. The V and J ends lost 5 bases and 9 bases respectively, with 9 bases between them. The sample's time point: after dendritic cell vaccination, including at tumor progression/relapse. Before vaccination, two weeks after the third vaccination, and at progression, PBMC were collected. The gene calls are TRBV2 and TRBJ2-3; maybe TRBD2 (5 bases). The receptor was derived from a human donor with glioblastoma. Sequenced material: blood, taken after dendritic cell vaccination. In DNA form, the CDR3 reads TGTGCCAGCAGTCCCGGGGAGACGCAGTATTTT. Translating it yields CASSPGETQYF.